This TCR beta chain was sequenced during a study of shared clonotypes between healthy human individuals. Study-wide context: The donors, two women and three men, were aged 18 to 49.

This CDR3 is built from 10 residues. Germline V gene data show CDR1 as DFQATT and CDR2 as SNEGSKA (reference sequence). In regard to this clone: What it recognizes is unknown. The sample has other DNA sequences that encode this CDR3 too.

Free of recent acute infections or vaccinations, the donors were healthy HIV-negative adults. Study results and limitations: Non-shared clonotypes had lower generation probabilities than those shared by all four donors.

Sequencing was at deep level. The data were produced by immunoSEQ multiplex PCR, yet TCRdb's version contains in-frame clones alone and is incomplete. This sample has about 1 million clones, with around 75% found just once. The receptor's source is a man in his late teens or twenties in good health. V usage is TRBV20-1 and J usage is TRBJ2-1; no definite D call. Sequencing used memory CD4+ T cells sorted from blood. As to subset: CD45RA-negative fraction. DNA for the CDR3: TGCTCAGCTTGGTACAATGAGCAGTTCTTC. This gives the protein CSAWYNEQFF.